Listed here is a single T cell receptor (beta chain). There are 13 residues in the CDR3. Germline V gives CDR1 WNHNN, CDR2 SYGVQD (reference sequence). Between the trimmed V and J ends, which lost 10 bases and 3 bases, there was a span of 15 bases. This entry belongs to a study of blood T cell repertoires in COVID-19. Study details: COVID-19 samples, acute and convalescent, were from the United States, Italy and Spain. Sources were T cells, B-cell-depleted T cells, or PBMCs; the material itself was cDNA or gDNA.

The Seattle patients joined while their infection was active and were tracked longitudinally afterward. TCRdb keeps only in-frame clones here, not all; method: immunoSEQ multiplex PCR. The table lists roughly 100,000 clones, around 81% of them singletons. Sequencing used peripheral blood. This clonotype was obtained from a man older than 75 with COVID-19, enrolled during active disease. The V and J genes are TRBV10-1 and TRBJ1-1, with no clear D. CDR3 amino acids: CANSDWSDTEAFF. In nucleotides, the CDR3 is TGCGCCAATTCGGACTGGAGCGACACTGAAGCTTTCTTT.